This T cell receptor beta chain was obtained from a study of blood T cell repertoires in COVID-19. Study-wide context: There were acute and convalescent COVID-19 samples, and they came from the United States, Italy and Spain. T cells, B-cell-depleted T cells, or PBMCs provided the cDNA or gDNA that served as material.

Produced via immunoSEQ multiplex PCR; TCRdb's table is partial and in-frame only. The sample shows roughly 100,000 clones, around nine tenths of them seen only once. Input material: peripheral blood. This receptor was identified in a human donor in a cohort sampled during active COVID-19.

The CDR3 DNA reads TGTGCCAGCAGTCTGACATTGAACACTGAAGCTTTCTTT. Protein: CASSLTLNTEAFF. The chain is built from TRBV12-3 or TRBV12-4 and TRBJ1-1; D gene uncertain. The V end was cut by 5 bases, the J end by 0 bases, with 7 bases between. The CDR3 has 13 amino acids.